The clone carrying this TCR beta chain was detected a few times. These data come from a study of regulatory T cells in long-lasting Graves disease. Time point meaning: newly diagnosed GD, antithyroid drugs for less than 3 months. PBMCs were the source of the RNA used for TCR sequencing. Arm-PCR of CDR3 regions with iRepertoire HTBI primers generated TCR beta libraries. TCRdb ran MiXCR on the multiplex PCR reads and lists one entry per CDR3 protein. Seen here are hundreds of thousands of distinct CDR3 sequences, about a sixth observed once, and the top ten hold about 27%. Germline V gives CDR1 SEHNR, CDR2 FQNEAQ (reference sequence). V was shortened by 3 bases and J by 5 bases, with 10 bases between the two germline ends. The CDR3 loop spans 13 amino acids. Another study also made use of these data, one on T cells in Graves' hyperthyroidism and ophthalmopathy. From that study: Subjects aged 18 to 65 presented with newly diagnosed hyperthyroidism of less than 2 months' duration. Initially, a first-round RT-PCR of the TCR CDR3 employed the HTBI primer set.

This chain joins TRBV7-9 and TRBJ1-1; D remains unclear. The sequencing used peripheral blood mononuclear cells (PBMCs), collected at new diagnosis, from a patient treated with antithyroid drugs. This TCR came from a man aged 35 to 55 with Graves disease. Here the CDR3 DNA reads TGTGCCAGCAGCTTTGCCTGGAGAACTGAAGCTTTCTTT. Translating gives CASSFAWRTEAFF.